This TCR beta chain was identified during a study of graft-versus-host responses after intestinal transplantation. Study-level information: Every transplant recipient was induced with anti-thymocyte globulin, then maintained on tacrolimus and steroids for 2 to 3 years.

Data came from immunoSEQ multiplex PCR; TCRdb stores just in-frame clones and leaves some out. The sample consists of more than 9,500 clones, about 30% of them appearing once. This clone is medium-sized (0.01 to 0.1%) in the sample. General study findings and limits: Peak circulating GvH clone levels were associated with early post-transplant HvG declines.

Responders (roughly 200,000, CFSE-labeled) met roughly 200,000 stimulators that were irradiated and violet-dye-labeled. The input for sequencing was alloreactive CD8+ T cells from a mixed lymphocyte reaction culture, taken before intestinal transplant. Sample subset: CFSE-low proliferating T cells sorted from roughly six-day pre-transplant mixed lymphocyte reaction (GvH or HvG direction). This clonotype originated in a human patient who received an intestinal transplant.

CDR3 residues: CASSTRQGTYNSPLHF. The CDR3 DNA sequence: TGCGCCAGCAGCACCCGACAGGGTACCTATAATTCACCCCTCCACTTT. V gene TRBV4-1 combines with J gene TRBJ1-6, with 7 bases lining up with TRBD1. V shed 5 bases, J shed 2 bases, and the junction held 6 bases outside the gene matches. The CDR3 spans 16 residues. Per the germline V gene, CDR1 is MGHRA and CDR2 is YSYEKL.